This record concerns one T cell receptor beta chain sequence. As yet, its antigen is unknown. Repertoires were generated with immunoSEQ multiplex PCR, while TCRdb's copy carries only in-frame clones and drops some. This table holds some 35,000 clones, around 87% found once. This entry is derived from a study of OX40 agonist ivuxolimab in advanced cancers. Study details: The dose-escalation group included hepatocellular carcinoma, melanoma, renal cell carcinoma and head and neck cancer. From roughly 20 to 90 years was the age range, with a mean of around 60 years, and roughly 83% were male.

At baseline, cycle 4 day 1, and cycle 7 day 1, blood was sampled. The CDR3 totals 15 residues. General study findings and limits: Among T cells, CD8+ cells averaged more expanded clones than CD4+ cells.

J is TRBJ1-6 and V is TRBV1. TRBV1 is labeled a pseudogene. This specimen consisted of CD4+ or CD8+ T cells sorted from blood, obtained in a trial of the OX40 agonist ivuxolimab. This clonotype was obtained from an adult with an advanced solid tumor such as melanoma, head and neck, liver or kidney cancer. CDR3 bases: TGCACCAGCAGCCCGGATGAAAGGACGGATTCACCCCTCCACTTT. This translates into CTSSPDERTDSPLHF.